This TCR beta chain was documented in a study of beta chain features in type 1 diabetes. Unmatched junction bases numbered 9, after V lost 2 bases and J lost 12 bases. This CDR3 has 13 residues. CDR1 SGHAT and CDR2 FQNNGV come from the germline V gene. The sample holds a few counts of this clone. Reverse transcribing all isolated RNA meant expressed TCRB transcripts were sequenced. The assay was immunoSEQ multiplex PCR, and TCRdb's table has in-frame clones only and misses some. The table lists around 450,000 clones, roughly an eighth of them singletons. This chain connects TRBV11-2 to TRBJ2-5, with 7 bases that match TRBD2. The receptor was isolated from a woman aged 18-29 years in good health. Material for sequencing was naive CD4+ T cells from blood. The CDR3 DNA reads TGTGCCAGCAGCTTAAAGGTAGCGGGTCCCAAGTACTTC. It translates to CASSLKVAGPKYF.